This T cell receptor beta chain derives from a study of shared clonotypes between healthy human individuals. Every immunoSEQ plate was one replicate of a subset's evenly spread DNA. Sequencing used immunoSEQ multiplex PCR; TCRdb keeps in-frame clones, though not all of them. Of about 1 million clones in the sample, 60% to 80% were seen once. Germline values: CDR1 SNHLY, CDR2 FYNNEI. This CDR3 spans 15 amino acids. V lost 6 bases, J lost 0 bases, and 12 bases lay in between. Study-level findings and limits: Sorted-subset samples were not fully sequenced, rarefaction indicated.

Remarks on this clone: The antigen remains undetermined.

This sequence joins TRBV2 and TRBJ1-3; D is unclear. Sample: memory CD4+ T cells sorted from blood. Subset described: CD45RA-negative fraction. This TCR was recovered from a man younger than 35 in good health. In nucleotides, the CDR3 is TGTGCCAGCAGCCCATCGAGGGCCTCTGGAAACACCATATATTTT. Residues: CASSPSRASGNTIYF.